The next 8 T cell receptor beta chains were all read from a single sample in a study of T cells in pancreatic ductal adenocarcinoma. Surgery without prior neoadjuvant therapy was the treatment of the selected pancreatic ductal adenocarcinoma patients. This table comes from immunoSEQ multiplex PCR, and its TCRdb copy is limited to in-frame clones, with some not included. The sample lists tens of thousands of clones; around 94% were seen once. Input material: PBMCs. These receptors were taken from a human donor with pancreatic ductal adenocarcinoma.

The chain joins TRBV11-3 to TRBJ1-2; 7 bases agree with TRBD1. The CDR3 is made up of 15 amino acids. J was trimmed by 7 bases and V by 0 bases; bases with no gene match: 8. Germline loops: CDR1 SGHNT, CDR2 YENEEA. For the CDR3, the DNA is TGTGCCAGCAGCTTAGATACAGGGGATCATGGTGGCTACACCTTC. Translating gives CASSLDTGDHGGYTF.

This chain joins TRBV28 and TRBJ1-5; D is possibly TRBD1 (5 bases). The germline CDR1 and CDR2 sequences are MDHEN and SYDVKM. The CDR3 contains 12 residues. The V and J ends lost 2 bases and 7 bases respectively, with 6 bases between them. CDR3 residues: CASSLEGQPQHF. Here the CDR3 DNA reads TGTGCCAGCAGTTTAGAGGGGCAGCCCCAGCATTTT.

CDR3: CASSPLRRQGIYEQYF. The CDR3 DNA reads as TGTGCCAGCAGCCCCCTTAGGAGACAGGGTATCTACGAGCAGTACTTC. The chain recombines TRBV11-2 with TRBJ2-7; 7 bases map to TRBD1. V gave up 5 bases and J gave up 3 bases; unmatched junction bases: 13. Germline CDR1 is SGHAT and CDR2 is FQNNGV. The CDR3 contains 16 residues.

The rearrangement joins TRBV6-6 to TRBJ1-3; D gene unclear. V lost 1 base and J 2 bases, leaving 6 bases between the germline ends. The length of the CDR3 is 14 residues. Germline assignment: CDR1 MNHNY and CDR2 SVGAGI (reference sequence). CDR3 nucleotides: TGTGCCAGCAGTTACTTGTCCCCTGGAAACACCATATATTTT. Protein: CASSYLSPGNTIYF.

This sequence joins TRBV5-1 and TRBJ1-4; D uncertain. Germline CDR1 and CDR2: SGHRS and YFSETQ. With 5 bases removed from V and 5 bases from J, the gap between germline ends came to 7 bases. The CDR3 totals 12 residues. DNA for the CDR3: TGCGCCAGCAGTCCACAGAATGAAAAACTGTTTTTT. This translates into CASSPQNEKLFF.

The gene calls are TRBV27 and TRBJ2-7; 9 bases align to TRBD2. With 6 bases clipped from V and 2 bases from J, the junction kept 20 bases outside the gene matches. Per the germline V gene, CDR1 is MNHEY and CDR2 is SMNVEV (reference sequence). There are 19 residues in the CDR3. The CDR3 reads CASSLLYPSSGEFPYEQYF. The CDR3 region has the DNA TGTGCCAGCAGCTTACTTTACCCGTCTAGCGGGGAATTCCCCTACGAGCAGTACTTC.

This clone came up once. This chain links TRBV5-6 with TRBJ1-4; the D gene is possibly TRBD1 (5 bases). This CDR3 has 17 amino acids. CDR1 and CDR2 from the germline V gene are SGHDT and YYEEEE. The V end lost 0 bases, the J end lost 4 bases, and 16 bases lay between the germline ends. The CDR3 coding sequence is TGTGCCAGCAGCTTGGCGGGACCATTCAGTGTTAATGAAAAACTGTTTTTT. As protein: CASSLAGPFSVNEKLFF.

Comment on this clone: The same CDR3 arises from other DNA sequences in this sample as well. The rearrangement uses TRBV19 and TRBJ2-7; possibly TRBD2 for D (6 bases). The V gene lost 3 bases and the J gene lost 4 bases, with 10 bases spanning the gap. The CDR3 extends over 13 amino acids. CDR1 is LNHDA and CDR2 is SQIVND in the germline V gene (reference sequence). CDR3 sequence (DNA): TGTGCCAGTAGTATGGGAGGAGGATACGAGCAGTACTTC. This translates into CASSMGGGYEQYF.